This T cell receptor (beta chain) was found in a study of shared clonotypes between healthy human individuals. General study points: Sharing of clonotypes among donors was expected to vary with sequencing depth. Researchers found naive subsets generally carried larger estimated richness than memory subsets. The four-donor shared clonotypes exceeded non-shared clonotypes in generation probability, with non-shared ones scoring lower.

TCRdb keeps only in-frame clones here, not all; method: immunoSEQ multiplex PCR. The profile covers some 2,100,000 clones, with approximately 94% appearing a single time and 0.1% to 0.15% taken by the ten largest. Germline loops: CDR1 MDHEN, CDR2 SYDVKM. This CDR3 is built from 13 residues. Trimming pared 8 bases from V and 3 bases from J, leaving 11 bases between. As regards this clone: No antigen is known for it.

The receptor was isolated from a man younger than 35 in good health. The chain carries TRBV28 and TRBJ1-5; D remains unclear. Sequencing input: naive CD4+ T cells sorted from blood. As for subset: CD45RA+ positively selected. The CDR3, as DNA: TGTGCCAGCCTAGGTTGGGCCAATCAGCCCCAGCATTTT. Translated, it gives CASLGWANQPQHF.